The 32 T cell receptor beta chains below all came from one sample that was sequenced in a study of blood T cell repertoires in COVID-19. Clones were read by immunoSEQ multiplex PCR, and TCRdb kept only the in-frame ones, dropping some. Among about 220,000 clones listed, around 80% were seen once. Sequencing was carried out using peripheral blood. These receptors were taken from a woman aged 70-85 years with acute or convalescent COVID-19.

The V call is TRBV28, the J call TRBJ1-2; D is perhaps TRBD1 (5 bases). V was pared by 2 bases and J by 4 bases, with 11 bases between. The CDR3 is 14 residues long. Looked up from germline, CDR1 is MDHEN and CDR2 is SYDVKM. CDR3 in amino acids: CASSLKKGIYGYTF. CDR3 DNA: TGTGCCAGCAGTTTAAAAAAGGGGATCTATGGCTACACCTTC.

This rearrangement joins TRBV27 to TRBJ2-2; D possibly corresponds to TRBD1 (6 bases). The germline V gene encodes CDR1 MNHEY and CDR2 SMNVEV (reference sequence). Trimming removed 8 bases at V and 5 bases at J, with 21 bases between. This CDR3 has 16 residues. The CDR3, as DNA: TGTGCCAGCGCCGGGACACTTTTTCTCTCGACCGGGGAGCTGTTTTTT. Translation gives CASAGTLFLSTGELFF.

The chain carries TRBV4-3 and TRBJ2-7, with D perhaps matching TRBD1 (6 bases). This CDR3 is built from 14 residues. In germline, CDR1 is LGHNA, CDR2 YSLEER. Trimming removed 4 bases from V and 2 bases from J, with 12 bases in between. The CDR3 DNA reads TGCGCCAGCAGCCTGGGGGCCCTAGCCTACGAGCAGTACTTC. It specifies CASSLGALAYEQYF.

The chain couples TRBV18 to TRBJ2-5; 9 positions agree with TRBD2. The junction had 4 bases not matched to a gene; V was cut back by 1 base and J by 1 base. Looked up from germline, CDR1 is KGHSH and CDR2 is LQKENI. The CDR3 has 16 amino acids. The CDR3 region has the DNA TGTGCCAGCTCACCACGCGGGGGGGCCAGCCAAGAGACCCAGTACTTC. It codes for CASSPRGGASQETQYF.

Details on this clone: The same CDR3 arises from other DNA sequences in this sample as well. V usage is TRBV5-1 and J usage is TRBJ2-3, with TRBD1 matching over 7 bases. The V segment lost 4 bases and the J segment 5 bases; nucleotides outside the gene matches: 4. This CDR3 has 13 residues. Germline lookup yields CDR1 SGHRS and CDR2 YFSETQ. The CDR3, as DNA: TGCGCCAGCAGCCTTACAGGGGAAGATACGCAGTATTTT. Its translation: CASSLTGEDTQYF.

This clone was recorded once. CDR3 sequence: CASGLQTDYGYTF. The CDR3 DNA reads TGTGCTAGTGGTTTGCAGACTGACTATGGCTACACCTTC. The chain couples TRBV12-5 to TRBJ1-2; no clear D gene. Trimming took 2 bases from V and 3 from J, leaving 7 bases between them. CDR1 is LGHNT, CDR2 FRNRAP, per germline. CDR3 length equals 13 residues.

The rearrangement joins TRBV4-2 to TRBJ1-6; no definite D call. V lost 3 bases, J lost 8 bases, and 8 bases lay in between. Germline V gives CDR1 LGHNA, CDR2 YNFKEQ. This CDR3 has 13 amino acids. This CDR3 is CASSQGADSPLHF. In nucleotides, the CDR3 is TGTGCCAGCAGCCAGGGTGCGGATTCACCCCTCCACTTT.

The V and J genes are TRBV18 and TRBJ2-2, with a tentative D call TRBD1 (5 bases). V was trimmed by 3 bases and J by 6 bases, leaving 11 bases between them. The CDR3 spans 14 residues. In germline, CDR1 is KGHSH, CDR2 LQKENI. The CDR3 loop reads CASSPLPGSGELFF. DNA of the CDR3: TGTGCCAGCTCACCGCTGCCAGGGTCCGGGGAGCTGTTTTTT.

The chain employs TRBV30 and TRBJ2-1, with D perhaps TRBD1 (6 bases). This CDR3 is built from 14 residues. Per the germline V gene, CDR1 is GTSNPN and CDR2 is SVGIG (reference sequence). Trimming stripped 2 bases from V and 0 bases from J, with 8 bases between. The CDR3 spells CAWSIRGSYNEQFF. The CDR3 DNA follows: TGTGCCTGGAGTATCAGGGGCTCCTACAATGAGCAGTTCTTC.

The V gene is TRBV4-1, the J gene TRBJ2-7; D is unclear. V gave up 1 base and J gave up 4 bases, with 14 bases separating them. Per germline, CDR1 MGHRA and CDR2 YSYEKL. The CDR3 contains 15 residues. Here the CDR3 DNA reads TGCGCCAGCAGCCAAGTTGCCAGCGACCCATACGAGCAGTACTTC. As protein: CASSQVASDPYEQYF.

V and J are TRBV24-1 and TRBJ2-3, with 7 bases that match TRBD1. Losses at the gene ends were 4 bases for V and 3 bases for J; bases not matched to a gene: 9. The CDR3 consists of 16 residues. Germline values: CDR1 KGHDR, CDR2 SFDVKD. This CDR3 reads CATSEPTGKQTDTQYF. The CDR3 coding sequence is TGTGCCACCAGTGAACCGACAGGGAAACAAACAGATACGCAGTATTTT.

This chain links TRBV14 with TRBJ1-6; no reliable D call. Germline-derived CDR1 and CDR2 are SGHDN and FVKESK. This CDR3 region has 13 residues. Trimming removed 5 bases from V and 8 bases from J, with 10 bases in between. Here the CDR3 DNA reads TGTGCCAGCAGCTCATACGGAGATTCACCCCTCCACTTT. Translation gives CASSSYGDSPLHF.

This CDR3 reads CASSQGQSRLGGYTF. DNA for the CDR3: TGTGCCAGCTCACAGGGACAGTCAAGACTTGGGGGCTACACCTTC. The genes are TRBV18 and TRBJ1-2; 7 bases fit TRBD1. The length of the CDR3 is 15 residues. Germline V gene sequence: CDR1 KGHSH, CDR2 LQKENI. J gave up 8 bases and V 4 bases, and 13 bases lay outside the gene matches.

V is TRBV7-2 and J is TRBJ1-3; unclear D gene. The CDR3 contains 14 residues. V was pared by 1 base and J by 2 bases, with 6 bases between. Germline V gene data show CDR1 as SGHTA and CDR2 as FQGNSA. The CDR3 loop reads CASSLGQAGNTIYF. The CDR3 DNA sequence: TGTGCCAGCAGCTTAGGCCAGGCTGGAAACACCATATATTTT. The variable domain in full, completed from reference TRBV7-2 and TRBJ1-3, reads GAGVSQSPSNKVTEKGKDVELRCDPISGHTALYWYRQSLGQGLEFLIYFQGNSAPDKSGLPSDRFSAERTGGSVSTLTIQRTQQEDSAVYLCASSLGQAGNTIYFGEGSWLTVV.

CDR3 loop: CASSSTSERGAIDTQYF. The CDR3 bases are TGTGCCAGCAGTTCCACCTCCGAGCGGGGGGCAATAGATACGCAGTATTTT. V gene TRBV28 combines with J gene TRBJ2-3; TRBD2 matches 9 bases. Losses at the gene ends were 4 bases for V and 5 bases for J; bases not matched to a gene: 13. The length of the CDR3 is 17 residues. The V gene's germline CDR1 is MDHEN and CDR2 SYDVKM.

The chain is built from TRBV5-1 and TRBJ1-5; 7 positions match TRBD1. Germline-derived CDR1 and CDR2 are SGHRS and YFSETQ. The CDR3 contains 15 residues. After removal of 2 bases from V and 1 base from J, the junction contained 3 bases not matched to a gene. The DNA of the CDR3 is TGCGCCAGCAGCTTCGAGGGACAGAGCAATCAGCCCCAGCATTTT. Encoded protein: CASSFEGQSNQPQHF.

The chain employs TRBV19 and TRBJ2-6; 7 bases are a match to TRBD1. Germline values: CDR1 LNHDA, CDR2 SQIVND (reference sequence). This CDR3 has 16 amino acids. The V segment lost 10 bases and the J segment 0 bases; nucleotides outside the gene matches: 9. The CDR3 region has the DNA TGTGCCACCCTGGACAGGCTTTACTCTGGGGCCAACGTCCTGACTTTC. This encodes CATLDRLYSGANVLTF.

The genes are TRBV21-1 and TRBJ2-7; the table's D call, TRBD1, was not checked against the DNA. TRBV21-1 is assigned pseudogene status. The CDR3 loop spans 13 amino acids. CDR3 sequence: CASPGTGGREQYV. The CDR3, as DNA: TGTGCCAGCCCCGGGACAGGGGGCCGTGAGCAGTACGTC.

This rearrangement joins TRBV6-2 or TRBV6-3 to TRBJ1-2; 7 bases align to TRBD1. CDR1 and CDR2 (germline): MNHEY, SVGEGT. This CDR3 comprises 15 residues. J gave up 7 bases and V 5 bases, and 13 bases lay outside the gene matches. CDR3 sequence reads: CASSVTRTGPSGYTF. The CDR3, as DNA: TGTGCCAGCAGTGTAACCCGGACAGGACCCAGTGGCTACACCTTC.

This chain uses TRBV18 with TRBJ1-6; D remains ambiguous. The CDR3 has 13 amino acids. Deletions cut 6 bases from V and 10 bases from J, with 13 bases between. Germline lookup yields CDR1 KGHSH and CDR2 LQKENI. The CDR3 DNA reads as TGTGCCAGCTCGGATTCCATGGAGTCACCCCTCCACTTT. This translates into CASSDSMESPLHF.

This clone appeared once. The V call is TRBV15, the J call TRBJ2-5; 8 bases fit TRBD2. In germline, CDR1 is LNHNV, CDR2 YYDKDF (reference sequence). This CDR3 has 13 residues. J lost 5 bases, V lost 3 bases, and 2 bases had no gene match. CDR3 bases: TGTGCCACCAGCAGGGGCGGGAGGGAGACCCAGTACTTC. It specifies CATSRGGRETQYF. Looking up the rest from reference TRBV15 and TRBJ2-5 gives the full variable domain: DAMVIQNPRYQVTQFGKPVTLSCSQTLNHNVMYWYQQKSSQAPKLLFHYYDKDFNNEADTPDNFQSRRPNTSFCFLDIRSPGLGDTAMYLCATSRGGRETQYFGPGTRLLVL.

The V call is TRBV19, the J call TRBJ2-2; the D gene is possibly TRBD2 (5 bases). V was cut by 3 bases and J by 6 bases, with 14 bases left in between. The CDR3 contains 15 residues. CDR1 is LNHDA and CDR2 is SQIVND in the germline V gene (reference sequence). As DNA, the CDR3 is TGTGCCAGTAGTATTGACTATTCATGGGCCGGGGAGCTGTTTTTT. It codes for CASSIDYSWAGELFF.

The genes are TRBV11-2 and TRBJ1-6; 7 nucleotides match TRBD1. Germline loops: CDR1 SGHAT, CDR2 FQNNGV. The CDR3 contains 12 residues. Losses at the gene ends were 5 bases for V and 14 bases for J; bases not matched to a gene: 6. The DNA of the CDR3 is TGTGCCAGCAGCCCCACAGGGGTCACCCTCCACTTT. Its protein is CASSPTGVTLHF.

CDR3 sequence: CAWSSGGLDEKLFF. CDR3 bases: TGTGCCTGGAGCTCAGGGGGCCTGGATGAAAAACTGTTTTTT. The chain couples TRBV30 to TRBJ1-4; 8 nucleotides match TRBD1. V gave up 3 bases and J gave up 6 bases; unmatched junction bases: 6. The CDR3 is 14 residues long. Germline V CDR1 and CDR2: GTSNPN, SVGIG (reference sequence). The whole variable domain, filled in from reference TRBV30 and TRBJ1-4, reads SQTIHQWPATLVQPVGSPLSLECTVEGTSNPNLYWYRQAAGRGLQLLFYSVGIGQISSEVPQNLSASRPQDRQFILSSKKLLLSDSGFYLCAWSSGGLDEKLFFGSGTQLSVL.

This rearrangement joins TRBV21-1 to TRBJ2-1; the table calls TRBD2, which could not be checked here. TRBV21-1 is recorded as a pseudogene. This CDR3 comprises 19 residues. CDR3 region: CASSKAKTSGLSLNNEQFF. DNA for the CDR3: TGTGCCAGCAGCAAAGCCAAGACTAGCGGCCTTTCCTTGAACAATGAGCAGTTCTTC.

The CDR3 protein is CATSDPFSGEENIQYF. Here the CDR3 DNA reads TGTGCCACCAGTGACCCCTTTTCGGGGGAGGAAAACATTCAGTACTTC. V is TRBV24-1 and J is TRBJ2-4, with D possibly TRBD2 on 6 matching bases. V was trimmed by 4 bases and J by 5 bases, leaving 17 bases between them. Germline CDR1 is KGHDR and CDR2 is SFDVKD. The CDR3 length is 16 residues.

This clone was found once. The V call is TRBV11-3, the J call TRBJ2-5, with D perhaps TRBD2 (6 bases). V was clipped by 1 base and J by 4 bases, with 16 bases between them. Germline V gene lookup returns CDR1 SGHNT and CDR2 YENEEA. The CDR3 is 16 residues long. CDR3 loop: CASSLGSGGVRETQYF. The CDR3 region has the DNA TGTGCCAGCAGCTTAGGTTCTGGCGGGGTTCGAGAGACCCAGTACTTC.

Only a few counts were recorded for this clone. The chain employs TRBV10-3 and TRBJ1-1; no reliable D call. V lost 0 bases, J lost 3 bases, and 14 bases lay in between. Per the germline V gene, CDR1 is ENHRY and CDR2 is SYGVKD. The CDR3 consists of 16 residues. Here the CDR3 reads CAISESNEGEDTEAFF. CDR3 in DNA: TGTGCCATCAGTGAGTCGAATGAGGGCGAGGACACTGAAGCTTTCTTT.

This rearrangement joins TRBV24-1 to TRBJ2-7; TRBD2 might be the D (6 bases). V was cut by 9 bases and J by 5 bases, with 22 bases left in between. This CDR3 contains 15 residues. Germline CDR1 reads KGHDR; CDR2 reads SFDVKD. Here the CDR3 reads CATPSGQGKIHEQYV. CDR3 bases: TGTGCCACCCCCAGCGGGCAGGGCAAAATCCACGAGCAGTACGTC.

In its sample, this clone was seen once. The J gene is TRBJ2-1, the V gene TRBV5-1, with D tentatively TRBD1 (6 bases). CDR3 size: 13 residues. Germline-derived CDR1 and CDR2 are SGHRS and YFSETQ. Trimming stripped 8 bases from V and 4 bases from J, with 13 bases between. The CDR3 coding sequence is TGCGCCAGTTCCCGGGACACTTACAATGAGCAGTTCTTC. This sequence encodes CASSRDTYNEQFF.

The chain has TRBV19 and TRBJ2-5; possibly TRBD1 for D (6 bases). Germline CDR1 is LNHDA and CDR2 is SQIVND (reference sequence). V was clipped by 0 bases and J by 4 bases, with 15 bases between them. The CDR3 has 16 residues. CDR3 loop: CASSIDLGGHPETQYF. The CDR3 bases are TGTGCCAGTAGTATAGATCTAGGGGGACACCCAGAGACCCAGTACTTC.

The chain has TRBV5-4 and TRBJ2-2; the match to TRBD2 covers 11 bases. This CDR3 region has 17 residues. V was clipped by 0 bases and J by 2 bases; unmatched bases: 3. The germline V gene has CDR1 SGHNT and CDR2 YYREEE (reference sequence). Here the CDR3 reads CASSLGSGGANTGELFF. CDR3 nucleotides: TGTGCCAGCAGCTTGGGTAGCGGGGGGGCCAACACCGGGGAGCTGTTTTTT. Variable domain in full (rest from reference TRBV5-4 and TRBJ2-2): ETGVTQSPTHLIKTRGQQVTLRCSSQSGHNTVSWYQQALGQGPQFIFQYYREEENGRGNFPPRFSGLQFPNYSSELNVNALELDDSALYLCASSLGSGGANTGELFFGEGSRLTVL.